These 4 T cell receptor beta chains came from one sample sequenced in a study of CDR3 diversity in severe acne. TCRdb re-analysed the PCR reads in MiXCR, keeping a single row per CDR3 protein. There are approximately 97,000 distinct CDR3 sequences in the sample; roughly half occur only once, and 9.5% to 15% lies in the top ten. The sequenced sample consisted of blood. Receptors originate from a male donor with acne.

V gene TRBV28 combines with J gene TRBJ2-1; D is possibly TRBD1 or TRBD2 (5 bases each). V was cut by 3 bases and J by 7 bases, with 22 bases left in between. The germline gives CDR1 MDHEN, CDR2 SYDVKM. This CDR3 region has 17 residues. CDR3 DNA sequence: TGTGCCAGCAGTTTTTTTGGGGGACGCAGCTCGGGGAATGAGCAGTTCTTC. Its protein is CASSFFGGRSSGNEQFF.

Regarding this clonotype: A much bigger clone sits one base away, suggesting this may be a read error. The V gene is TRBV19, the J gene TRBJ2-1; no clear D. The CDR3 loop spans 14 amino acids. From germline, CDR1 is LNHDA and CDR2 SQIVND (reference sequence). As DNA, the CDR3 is TGTGCCAGTAGTATAGAACAGACATACAATGGGCAGTTCTTC. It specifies CASSIEQTYNGQFF. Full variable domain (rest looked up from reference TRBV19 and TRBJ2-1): DGGITQSPKYLFRKEGQNVTLSCEQNLNHDAMYWYRQDPGQGLRLIYYSQIVNDFQKGDIAEGYSVSREKKESFPLTVTSAQKNPTAFYLCASSIEQTYNGQFFGPGTRLTVL.

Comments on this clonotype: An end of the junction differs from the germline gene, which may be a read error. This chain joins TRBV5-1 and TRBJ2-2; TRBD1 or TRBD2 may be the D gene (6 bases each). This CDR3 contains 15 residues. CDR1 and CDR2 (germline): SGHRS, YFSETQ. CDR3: CASNPRGGPTGELFF. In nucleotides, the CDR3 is TGTGCCAGCAACCCCCGTGGGGGGCCGACCGGGGAGCTGTTTTTT.

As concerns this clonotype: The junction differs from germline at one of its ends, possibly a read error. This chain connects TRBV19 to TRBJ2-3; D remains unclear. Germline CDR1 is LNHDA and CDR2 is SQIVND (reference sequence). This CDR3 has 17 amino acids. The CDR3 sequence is CAGSIGRLKTSTDTQYF. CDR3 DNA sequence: TGTGCCGGTAGTATAGGACGGCTTAAAACTAGCACAGATACGCAGTATTTT.